This is a list of T cell receptor beta chains from one sample in a study of CD8+CD57+ T cells in acquired aplastic anemia. TCRdb ran MiXCR on the reads and lists one entry per CDR3 protein. The data contain under 250,000 distinct CDR3 sequences, around 43% of them seen just once; the ten biggest clones take up about 8.3%. Sequences were obtained from sorted CD4+, CD8+, or CD8+CD57+ T cells (not recorded which) from PBMCs. All receptors derive from a human donor with aplastic anemia. CDR3s include the opening cysteine and the closing phenylalanine or tryptophan. The order of the fields is CDR3 length, clone size, D gene, J gene, V gene, CDR3 protein, CDR3 DNA. D genes are given only for firm matches. Not every row has a clone size; where given, it reads once, few, many or a size class.

CDR3 length: 15
clone size: many
D gene: .
J gene: TRBJ1-6
V gene: TRBV7-6
CDR3 protein: CASRSTGTYNSPLHF
CDR3 DNA: TGTGCCAGCAGATCTACAGGGACCTATAATTCACCCCTCCACTTT

CDR3 length: 14
clone size: many
D gene: TRBD1
J gene: TRBJ2-7
V gene: TRBV19
CDR3 protein: CASSDRDRVYEQYF
CDR3 DNA: TGTGCCAGTAGTGACCGGGACAGGGTATACGAGCAGTACTTC

CDR3 length: 13
clone size: .
D gene: .
J gene: TRBJ2-7
V gene: TRBV5-8
CDR3 protein: CASGLASSYEQYF
CDR3 DNA: TGTGCCAGCGGCTTGGCTAGCTCATACGAGCAGTACTTC

CDR3 length: 14
clone size: .
D gene: .
J gene: TRBJ2-5
V gene: TRBV7-2
CDR3 protein: CASSLERIGETQYF
CDR3 DNA: TGTGCCAGCAGCTTAGAGAGGATAGGAGAGACCCAGTACTTC

CDR3 length: 14
clone size: few
D gene: TRBD1
J gene: TRBJ2-7
V gene: TRBV7-9
CDR3 protein: CASRPDRGPYEQYF
CDR3 DNA: TGTGCCAGCAGACCCGACAGGGGCCCCTACGAGCAGTACTTC

CDR3 length: 16
clone size: many
D gene: .
J gene: TRBJ2-5
V gene: TRBV7-9
CDR3 protein: CASSLVLTGGEETQYF
CDR3 DNA: TGTGCCAGCAGCTTAGTGTTGACTGGGGGAGAAGAGACCCAGTACTTC

CDR3 length: 17
clone size: .
D gene: .
J gene: TRBJ2-7
V gene: TRBV6-5
CDR3 protein: CASSYSPDSRTTYEQYF
CDR3 DNA: TGTGCCAGCAGTTACTCGCCGGACAGCCGTACCACCTACGAGCAGTACTTC

CDR3 length: 13
clone size: once
D gene: .
J gene: TRBJ2-5
V gene: TRBV5-1
CDR3 protein: CASLGGSGETQYF
CDR3 DNA: TGTGCCAGCTTGGGGGGTTCGGGGGAGACCCAGTACTTC

CDR3 length: 15
clone size: few
D gene: TRBD1
J gene: TRBJ1-2
V gene: TRBV27
CDR3 protein: CASSLSLGTVPGYTF
CDR3 DNA: TGTGCCAGCAGTTTATCTTTGGGGACAGTTCCTGGCTACACCTTC

CDR3 length: 15
clone size: .
D gene: .
J gene: TRBJ1-2
V gene: TRBV9
CDR3 protein: CASSPPWDSRLGYTF
CDR3 DNA: TGTGCCAGCTCACCACCCTGGGACTCACGGTTGGGCTACACCTTC

CDR3 length: 15
clone size: few
D gene: .
J gene: TRBJ2-6
V gene: TRBV6-2/TRBV6-3
CDR3 protein: CASSRRVSGANVLTF
CDR3 DNA: TGTGCCAGCAGTCGCAGGGTATCCGGGGCCAACGTCCTGACTTTC

CDR3 length: 13
clone size: many
D gene: TRBD1
J gene: TRBJ1-1
V gene: TRBV7-9
CDR3 protein: CASSRPTGREAFF
CDR3 DNA: TGTGCCAGCAGCCGGCCGACAGGGCGTGAAGCTTTCTTT

CDR3 length: 13
clone size: many
D gene: .
J gene: TRBJ1-2
V gene: TRBV19
CDR3 protein: CATEQGIGYGYTF
CDR3 DNA: TGTGCCACCGAACAGGGAATCGGCTATGGCTACACCTTC

CDR3 length: 15
clone size: .
D gene: .
J gene: TRBJ2-7
V gene: TRBV10-1
CDR3 protein: CASSPGRAGSYEQYF
CDR3 DNA: TGCGCCAGCAGTCCAGGCCGCGCGGGATCCTACGAGCAGTACTTC

CDR3 length: 14
clone size: .
D gene: .
J gene: TRBJ2-7
V gene: TRBV12-3/TRBV12-4
CDR3 protein: CASSLQGFSYEQYF
CDR3 DNA: TGTGCCAGCAGTTTGCAGGGGTTCTCCTACGAGCAGTACTTC

CDR3 length: 15
clone size: .
D gene: TRBD1
J gene: TRBJ2-5
V gene: TRBV7-2
CDR3 protein: CASSLRDRVGETQYF
CDR3 DNA: TGTGCCAGCAGCTTAAGGGACAGGGTTGGAGAGACCCAGTACTTC

CDR3 length: 13
clone size: .
D gene: .
J gene: TRBJ1-2
V gene: TRBV11-2
CDR3 protein: CASAGSLNYGYTF
CDR3 DNA: TGTGCCAGCGCCGGCAGCCTAAACTATGGCTACACCTTC

CDR3 length: 12
clone size: many
D gene: .
J gene: TRBJ2-7
V gene: TRBV5-1
CDR3 protein: CASSLGGGEQYF
CDR3 DNA: TGCGCCAGCAGCTTGGGCGGCGGCGAGCAGTACTTC

CDR3 length: 15
clone size: many
D gene: .
J gene: TRBJ2-1
V gene: TRBV7-9
CDR3 protein: CASSPEAITYNEQFF
CDR3 DNA: TGTGCCAGCAGCCCCGAGGCTATCACCTACAATGAGCAGTTCTTC

CDR3 length: 15
clone size: .
D gene: TRBD2
J gene: TRBJ2-7
V gene: TRBV7-6
CDR3 protein: CASSLAHKRDDEQYF
CDR3 DNA: TGTGCCAGCAGCTTAGCGCATAAGCGGGACGACGAGCAGTACTTC

CDR3 length: 16
clone size: .
D gene: .
J gene: TRBJ2-6
V gene: TRBV15
CDR3 protein: CATSRDGGSGANVLTF
CDR3 DNA: TGTGCCACCAGCAGAGATGGGGGGAGTGGGGCCAACGTCCTGACTTTC

CDR3 length: 14
clone size: .
D gene: .
J gene: TRBJ2-7
V gene: TRBV6-6
CDR3 protein: CASSYRHGAYEQYF
CDR3 DNA: TGTGCCAGCAGTTACCGACACGGGGCCTACGAGCAGTACTTC

CDR3 length: 14
clone size: .
D gene: .
J gene: TRBJ1-1
V gene: TRBV9
CDR3 protein: CASSTRAVNTEAFF
CDR3 DNA: TGTGCCAGCAGTACCCGGGCAGTGAACACTGAAGCTTTCTTT

CDR3 length: 15
clone size: many
D gene: .
J gene: TRBJ1-4
V gene: TRBV7-9
CDR3 protein: CASSQGAGREEKLFF
CDR3 DNA: TGTGCCAGCAGCCAAGGGGCAGGGAGGGAAGAAAAACTGTTTTTT

CDR3 length: 20
clone size: once
D gene: .
J gene: TRBJ2-5
V gene: TRBV9
CDR3 protein: CASSVAGRGGVSGQQETQYF
CDR3 DNA: TGTGCCAGCAGCGTAGCTGGCAGGGGTGGAGTAAGTGGACAACAAGAGACCCAGTACTTC

CDR3 length: 15
clone size: .
D gene: .
J gene: TRBJ1-1
V gene: TRBV9
CDR3 protein: CASSPATLWNTKASF
CDR3 DNA: TGTGCCAGCAGCCCAGCGACACTTTGGAACACTAAAGCTTCCTTT

CDR3 length: 12
clone size: .
D gene: .
J gene: TRBJ2-1
V gene: TRBV9
CDR3 protein: CASSVEWNEQFF
CDR3 DNA: TGTGCCAGCAGCGTAGAGTGGAATGAGCAGTTCTTC

CDR3 length: 16
clone size: .
D gene: TRBD2
J gene: TRBJ2-1
V gene: TRBV7-9
CDR3 protein: CASSFQAGGAYNEQFF
CDR3 DNA: TGTGCCAGCAGCTTCCAGGCGGGGGGCGCGTACAATGAGCAGTTCTTC

CDR3 length: 14
clone size: many
D gene: .
J gene: TRBJ2-7
V gene: TRBV7-9
CDR3 protein: CASSPWWVQGEQYF
CDR3 DNA: TGTGCCAGCAGCCCTTGGTGGGTTCAGGGCGAGCAGTACTTC

CDR3 length: 13
clone size: .
D gene: TRBD1
J gene: TRBJ1-2
V gene: TRBV25-1
CDR3 protein: CASSQRDSHGYTF
CDR3 DNA: TGTGCCAGCAGTCAACGGGACAGCCATGGCTACACCTTC

CDR3 length: 14
clone size: .
D gene: TRBD2
J gene: TRBJ2-7
V gene: TRBV2
CDR3 protein: CASRGGLAVYEQYF
CDR3 DNA: TGTGCCAGCAGAGGGGGACTAGCGGTCTACGAGCAGTACTTC

CDR3 length: 15
clone size: many
D gene: .
J gene: TRBJ1-1
V gene: TRBV9
CDR3 protein: CASSPYSLPNTEAFF
CDR3 DNA: TGTGCCAGCAGCCCGTACAGTTTACCGAACACTGAAGCTTTCTTT

CDR3 length: 12
clone size: .
D gene: .
J gene: TRBJ1-6
V gene: TRBV20-1
CDR3 protein: CSARGGNSPLHF
CDR3 DNA: TGCAGTGCGAGGGGTGGTAATTCACCCCTCCACTTT

CDR3 length: 12
clone size: .
D gene: .
J gene: TRBJ2-5
V gene: TRBV10-3
CDR3 protein: CAISVPGETQYF
CDR3 DNA: TGTGCCATCAGCGTGCCGGGTGAGACCCAGTACTTC

CDR3 length: 15
clone size: .
D gene: TRBD2
J gene: TRBJ2-2
V gene: TRBV2
CDR3 protein: CASMLAGGPAGELFF
CDR3 DNA: TGTGCCAGCATGCTAGCGGGGGGGCCCGCCGGGGAGCTGTTTTTT

CDR3 length: 13
clone size: .
D gene: TRBD2
J gene: TRBJ2-7
V gene: TRBV2
CDR3 protein: CASRGTSIHEQYF
CDR3 DNA: TGTGCCAGCAGGGGGACTAGCATACACGAGCAGTACTTC

CDR3 length: 15
clone size: few
D gene: TRBD1
J gene: TRBJ2-3
V gene: TRBV6-2/TRBV6-3
CDR3 protein: CASSDRDRVFDTQYF
CDR3 DNA: TGTGCCAGCAGTGACCGGGACAGGGTCTTTGATACGCAGTATTTT

CDR3 length: 18
clone size: .
D gene: TRBD2
J gene: TRBJ2-1
V gene: TRBV7-9
CDR3 protein: CASSGPGTSGGAMDEQFF
CDR3 DNA: TGTGCCAGCAGCGGTCCCGGGACTAGCGGGGGGGCCATGGATGAGCAGTTCTTC

CDR3 length: 13
clone size: .
D gene: .
J gene: TRBJ2-3
V gene: TRBV29-1
CDR3 protein: CSVEEQITDTQYF
CDR3 DNA: TGCAGCGTTGAGGAGCAGATCACAGATACGCAGTATTTT

CDR3 length: 13
clone size: many
D gene: TRBD1
J gene: TRBJ1-2
V gene: TRBV9
CDR3 protein: CASSADRAYGYTF
CDR3 DNA: TGTGCCAGCAGCGCCGACAGGGCCTATGGCTACACCTTC

CDR3 length: 14
clone size: many
D gene: .
J gene: TRBJ1-5
V gene: TRBV20-1
CDR3 protein: CSARSRENNQPQHF
CDR3 DNA: TGCAGTGCTAGGTCCAGGGAGAACAATCAGCCCCAGCATTTT

CDR3 length: 16
clone size: .
D gene: .
J gene: TRBJ2-5
V gene: TRBV5-1
CDR3 protein: CASSPIDRYPDQPQYF
CDR3 DNA: TGCGCCAGCAGCCCGATCGACAGGTATCCAGATCAGCCCCAGTACTTC

CDR3 length: 16
clone size: many
D gene: .
J gene: TRBJ2-1
V gene: TRBV9
CDR3 protein: CASSSPGGVSYNEQFF
CDR3 DNA: TGTGCCAGCAGCTCCCCAGGGGGGGTCTCCTACAATGAGCAGTTCTTC

CDR3 length: 14
clone size: .
D gene: .
J gene: TRBJ1-5
V gene: TRBV7-9
CDR3 protein: CASSGGPGNQPQHF
CDR3 DNA: TGTGCCAGCAGCGGGGGGCCAGGCAATCAGCCCCAGCATTTT

CDR3 length: 14
clone size: .
D gene: .
J gene: TRBJ2-7
V gene: TRBV20-1
CDR3 protein: CSASMGFSPYEQYF
CDR3 DNA: TGCAGTGCTAGCATGGGCTTCAGCCCCTACGAGCAGTACTTC

CDR3 length: 18
clone size: many
D gene: TRBD2
J gene: TRBJ2-1
V gene: TRBV7-8
CDR3 protein: CASSLELAALLSYNEQFF
CDR3 DNA: TGTGCCAGCAGCTTAGAACTAGCGGCCCTTCTCTCGTACAATGAGCAGTTCTTC

CDR3 length: 15
clone size: .
D gene: .
J gene: TRBJ1-3
V gene: TRBV9
CDR3 protein: CASSAGTSGGNTIYF
CDR3 DNA: TGTGCCAGCAGCGCCGGGACCTCGGGAGGAAACACCATATATTTT

CDR3 length: 17
clone size: .
D gene: TRBD1
J gene: TRBJ1-1
V gene: TRBV5-5
CDR3 protein: CASSFDRGQIGFTEAFF
CDR3 DNA: TGCGCCAGCAGCTTTGACAGGGGGCAGATCGGTTTTACTGAAGCTTTCTTT

CDR3 length: 17
clone size: many
D gene: .
J gene: TRBJ2-7
V gene: TRBV20-1
CDR3 protein: CSARSVGGTNPPYEQYF
CDR3 DNA: TGCAGTGCTAGAAGCGTCGGCGGCACGAACCCCCCTTACGAGCAGTACTTC

CDR3 length: 17
clone size: .
D gene: .
J gene: TRBJ1-5
V gene: TRBV6-1
CDR3 protein: CASSESPGRNSNQPQHF
CDR3 DNA: TGTGCCAGCAGTGAATCACCAGGACGGAATAGCAATCAGCCCCAGCATTTT

CDR3 length: 15
clone size: .
D gene: .
J gene: TRBJ1-1
V gene: TRBV14
CDR3 protein: CASSQAPIGNTEAFF
CDR3 DNA: TGTGCCAGCAGCCAAGCTCCCATTGGAAACACTGAAGCTTTCTTT

CDR3 length: 16
clone size: .
D gene: TRBD2
J gene: TRBJ2-7
V gene: TRBV15
CDR3 protein: CATSRDREGWSYEQYF
CDR3 DNA: TGTGCCACCAGCAGAGATCGGGAGGGATGGTCCTACGAGCAGTACTTC

CDR3 length: 12
clone size: many
D gene: .
J gene: TRBJ2-7
V gene: TRBV2
CDR3 protein: CASSRGPYEQYF
CDR3 DNA: TGTGCCAGCAGTCGAGGCCCCTACGAGCAGTACTTC

CDR3 length: 15
clone size: .
D gene: .
J gene: TRBJ2-3
V gene: TRBV15
CDR3 protein: CATSSSREDTDTQYF
CDR3 DNA: TGTGCCACCAGCAGTTCAAGGGAGGACACAGATACGCAGTATTTT

CDR3 length: 13
clone size: .
D gene: .
J gene: TRBJ2-3
V gene: TRBV7-6
CDR3 protein: CASSSSQTDTQYF
CDR3 DNA: TGTGCCAGCAGCTCATCACAGACAGATACGCAGTATTTT